Listed here are 29 T cell receptor beta chains from one sample, sequenced in a study of cytomegalovirus exposure and HLA in healthy donors. This PCR relied on a set of 60 Vbeta primers and 13 Jbeta primers. Clones were read by immunoSEQ multiplex PCR, and TCRdb kept only the in-frame ones, dropping some. The profile shows 180,000 or so clones, about three quarters of them singletons. What was sequenced was PBMCs. These receptors were obtained from a man aged 50 or older in good health and CMV-seropositive.

V is TRBV11-2 and J is TRBJ2-7; the D gene is possibly TRBD1 (6 bases). The CDR3 has 14 amino acids. Germline V gives CDR1 SGHAT, CDR2 FQNNGV. Trimming stripped 5 bases from V and 4 bases from J, with 15 bases between. The CDR3 coding sequence is TGTGCCAGCAGCCTTACGACAGGTCGGTACGAGCAGTACTTC. Translated: CASSLTTGRYEQYF.

This chain links TRBV6-5 with TRBJ1-1; D uncertain. CDR1 and CDR2 (germline): MNHEY, SVGAGI. V gave up 2 bases and J gave up 11 bases, with 12 bases separating them. This CDR3 is 12 amino acids long. The CDR3 region has the DNA TGTGCCAGCAGTTACGACGGGGTGAGTGCTTTCTTT. It encodes CASSYDGVSAFF.

The chain is built from TRBV28 and TRBJ1-2; 8 nucleotides agree with TRBD1. Germline lookup yields CDR1 MDHEN and CDR2 SYDVKM. With 6 bases clipped from V and 5 bases from J, the junction kept 14 bases outside the gene matches. The CDR3 sequence is 16 residues long. CDR3 protein: CASSQFDRGLTYGYTF. Here the CDR3 DNA reads TGTGCCAGCAGCCAATTTGACAGGGGCCTAACTTATGGCTACACCTTC.

This clone is a singleton in its sample. The chain joins TRBV18 to TRBJ2-7; 9 nucleotides line up with TRBD1. J was trimmed by 2 bases and V by 3 bases; bases with no gene match: 8. The CDR3 runs 16 residues. Germline assignment: CDR1 KGHSH and CDR2 LQKENI. Here the CDR3 DNA reads TGTGCCAGCTCACCTGTGGGCGGGACAGGGACCTACGAGCAGTACTTC. This translates into CASSPVGGTGTYEQYF.

This sequence joins TRBV27 and TRBJ2-7; possibly TRBD1 for D (6 bases). Germline-derived CDR1 and CDR2 are MNHEY and SMNVEV (reference sequence). This CDR3 region has 12 residues. V dropped 5 bases and J dropped 3 bases, with 8 bases sitting between them. In DNA, the CDR3 is TGTGCCAGCAGTCCACAGGGCTACGAGCAGTACTTC. Translated, it gives CASSPQGYEQYF.

This chain uses TRBV5-1 with TRBJ2-5; D remains unclear. The V end was cut by 2 bases, the J end by 1 base, with 3 bases between. The CDR3 has 12 residues. Germline assignment: CDR1 SGHRS and CDR2 YFSETQ. CDR3 DNA sequence: TGCGCCAGCAGCTTCTCCCAAGAGACCCAGTACTTC. This translates into CASSFSQETQYF.

This clone showed up just a few times. The junction does not match germline at one end; this may be a read error. The chain has TRBV5-1 and TRBJ2-2; TRBD2 is a possible D gene (6 bases). The germline CDR1 and CDR2 sequences are SGHRS and YFSETQ. The CDR3 has 14 residues. DNA for the CDR3: TGCGCCAGCAGCTTGACGATTAACGCCGGGGGGCTGTTTTTT. Its translation: CASSLTINAGGLFF.

This clone showed up just a few times. The V call is TRBV28, the J call TRBJ2-6, with D perhaps matching TRBD1 (6 bases). Per the germline V gene, CDR1 is MDHEN and CDR2 is SYDVKM. The CDR3 spans 15 residues. The germline V and J ends were trimmed by 3 bases and 2 bases, with 8 bases remaining between them. CDR3 DNA: TGTGCCAGCAGTTTTCCAGGGGCTGGGGCCAACGTCCTGACTTTC. Its translation is CASSFPGAGANVLTF.

This sequence joins TRBV29-1 and TRBJ2-1; D is possibly TRBD1 (5 bases). CDR1 and CDR2 from the germline V gene are SQVTM and ANQGSEA. This CDR3 comprises 14 residues. V lost 4 bases and J 6 bases, leaving 16 bases between the germline ends. The CDR3 DNA is TGCAGCGTTGCGGTACAGGCCACGGGCAATGAGCAGTTCTTC. Its protein product is CSVAVQATGNEQFF.

V is TRBV21-1 and J is TRBJ1-5; the table's D call of TRBD1 was not tested on the DNA. TRBV21-1 has pseudogene status. The CDR3 loop spans 21 amino acids. The DNA of the CDR3 is TGTGCCAGCAGCATCCCCCCGACAGGAGTACACCTACTTGGGGGCAATCAGCCCCAGCATTTT. Protein product: CASSIPPTGVHLLGGNQPQHF.

The chain joins TRBV6-6 to TRBJ2-1; D is uncertain. Trimming removed 5 bases from V and 6 bases from J, with 8 bases in between. Germline values: CDR1 MNHNY, CDR2 SVGAGI (reference sequence). The CDR3 contains 12 residues. CDR3 residues: CASSPFPNEQFF. The DNA of the CDR3 is TGTGCCAGCAGTCCATTTCCCAATGAGCAGTTCTTC.

V is TRBV5-1 and J is TRBJ2-7, with D maybe TRBD2 (6 bases). The CDR3 covers 18 residues. Trimming removed 2 bases at V and 2 bases at J, with 23 bases between. Germline CDR1 is SGHRS and CDR2 is YFSETQ. The CDR3 nucleotides are TGCGCCAGCAGCTTTTCGTCCGGGGATTGGGACTCGCCCTACGAGCAGTACTTC. Translation gives CASSFSSGDWDSPYEQYF.

This clone showed up just a few times. J is TRBJ2-7 and V is TRBV10-3, with 8 bases lining up with TRBD1. The CDR3 extends over 16 amino acids. V gave up 1 base and J gave up 6 bases; unmatched junction bases: 11. The germline gives CDR1 ENHRY, CDR2 SYGVKD. CDR3 DNA sequence: TGTGCCATCAGTGAGTATTGGGGGACAGGTTCGGGCGAGCAGTACGTC. Its protein product is CAISEYWGTGSGEQYV.

The chain couples TRBV18 to TRBJ2-7, with 9 bases fitting TRBD1. This CDR3 spans 14 amino acids. Germline V lookup: CDR1 KGHSH, CDR2 LQKENI. The J segment lost 4 bases and the V segment lost 4 bases, leaving 5 bases of the junction unmatched. The CDR3 spells CASSRTGVAYEQYF. DNA for the CDR3: TGTGCCAGCTCACGGACAGGGGTAGCTTACGAGCAGTACTTC. Complete variable domain (other parts from reference TRBV18 and TRBJ2-7): NAGVMQNPRHLVRRRGQEARLRCSPMKGHSHVYWYRQLPEEGLKFMVYLQKENIIDESGMPKERFSAEFPKEGPSILRIQQVVRGDSAAYFCASSRTGVAYEQYFGPGTRLTVT.

The chain combines TRBV30 with TRBJ2-2; TRBD1 aligns across 10 bases. V trimming: 3 bases; J trimming: 4 bases; junction bases outside the gene matches: 5. CDR1 and CDR2 from the germline V gene are GTSNPN and SVGIG (reference sequence). The CDR3 has 15 amino acids. The CDR3 here is CAWSSGTGATGELFF. In DNA, the CDR3 is TGTGCCTGGAGCTCCGGGACAGGGGCCACCGGGGAGCTGTTTTTT.

This clone was observed a handful of times. The V and J genes are TRBV7-8 and TRBJ2-3; 8 positions match TRBD1. The CDR3 runs 13 residues. The J segment lost 4 bases and the V segment lost 3 bases, leaving 0 bases of the junction unmatched. Germline loops: CDR1 SGHVS, CDR2 FQNEAQ. The CDR3 sequence: CASSLGQADTQYF. Written as DNA, the CDR3 is TGTGCCAGCAGCTTGGGACAGGCAGATACGCAGTATTTT. Full variable domain (rest looked up from reference TRBV7-8 and TRBJ2-3): GAGVSQSPRYKVAKRGQDVALRCDPISGHVSLFWYQQALGQGPEFLTYFQNEAQLDKSGLPSDRFFAERPEGSVSTLKIQRTQQEDSAVYLCASSLGQADTQYFGPGTRLTVL.

This chain uses TRBV6-5 with TRBJ2-1; TRBD2 might be the D (6 bases). The ends were cut back, 7 bases at V and 9 bases at J, with 13 bases in the middle. CDR1 and CDR2 from the germline V gene are MNHEY and SVGAGI. The CDR3 spans 12 residues. In DNA, the CDR3 is TGTGCCAGCACTAACACGGGGGTTGAGCAGTTCTTC. Translating it yields CASTNTGVEQFF.

This clone was detected once. The genes are TRBV5-8 and TRBJ2-5, with 7 bases identical to TRBD2. The end of the DNA aligns better with TRBJ2-7, so the J call may be wrong. CDR1 SGHTS and CDR2 YDEGEE come from the germline V gene. The length of the CDR3 is 14 residues. CDR3 sequence reads: CASSRGLVYDEQYF. CDR3 nucleotides: TGTGCCAGCAGCCGAGGACTAGTTTACGACGAGCAGTACTTC.

This clone came up once. The chain joins TRBV19 to TRBJ2-6, with D possibly being TRBD2 (6 bases). The CDR3 runs to 17 residues. From germline, CDR1 is LNHDA and CDR2 SQIVND (reference sequence). Trimming removed 4 bases at V and 2 bases at J, with 15 bases between. In nucleotides, the CDR3 is TGTGCCAGTAGTACCCAGGGACTGCTTACTGGGGCCAACGTCCTGACTTTC. This codes for CASSTQGLLTGANVLTF.

This chain uses TRBV5-1 with TRBJ2-5; 9 nucleotides line up with TRBD2. The CDR3 spans 16 residues. Losses at the gene ends were 0 bases for V and 1 base for J; bases not matched to a gene: 4. The germline gives CDR1 SGHRS, CDR2 YFSETQ. The CDR3 sequence is CASSLGPSGAQETQYF. The CDR3 bases are TGCGCCAGCAGCTTGGGGCCTAGCGGGGCCCAAGAGACCCAGTACTTC.

This clone was seen just once. The rearrangement uses TRBV4-2 and TRBJ2-7, with 7 bases matching TRBD2. The CDR3 length is 15 residues. V was clipped by 8 bases and J by 2 bases; unmatched bases: 12. The germline V gene encodes CDR1 LGHNA and CDR2 YNFKEQ. The CDR3 DNA reads TGTGCCAGCGGCCCTAGGGGCGGGGGACCCTACGAGCAGTACTTC. It specifies CASGPRGGGPYEQYF.

The chain is built from TRBV11-2 and TRBJ1-3; TRBD1 is a possible D gene (6 bases). The CDR3 totals 16 residues. Trimming stripped 5 bases from V and 4 bases from J, with 18 bases between. Germline assignment: CDR1 SGHAT and CDR2 FQNNGV. The CDR3 DNA is TGTGCCAGCAGCACCCGGACGGGGGGCGAAGGAAACACCATATATTTT. Amino acid sequence: CASSTRTGGEGNTIYF.

The chain joins TRBV5-8 to TRBJ1-3, with no clear D. Germline V gene lookup returns CDR1 SGHTS and CDR2 YDEGEE. CDR3 length equals 15 residues. The V and J ends lost 0 bases and 3 bases respectively, with 10 bases between them. The CDR3: CASSLGRTFGNTIYF. CDR3 coding DNA: TGTGCCAGCAGCTTGGGGCGGACTTTTGGAAACACCATATATTTT.

This clone was detected once. This chain joins TRBV5-6 and TRBJ2-3, with TRBD1 matching 7 bases. The germline V gene has CDR1 SGHDT and CDR2 YYEEEE. There are 14 residues in the CDR3. The V and J ends lost 1 base and 3 bases, in that order; junction bases with no gene match: 2. The CDR3 region is CASSLTGDTDTQYF. The CDR3 DNA sequence: TGTGCCAGCAGCTTGACAGGGGATACAGATACGCAGTATTTT.

The V and J genes are TRBV5-4 and TRBJ1-6; 7 bases line up with TRBD1. CDR1 is SGHNT, CDR2 YYREEE, per germline (reference sequence). There are 15 residues in the CDR3. After removal of 0 bases from V and 9 bases from J, the junction contained 6 bases not matched to a gene. The CDR3, as DNA: TGTGCCAGCAGCTTGGCTGGGACAGCCCCTTCACCCCTCCACTTT. Translation: CASSLAGTAPSPLHF.

This rearrangement joins TRBV7-6 to TRBJ2-7; 9 nucleotides match TRBD1. Per the germline V gene, CDR1 is SGHVS and CDR2 is FNYEAQ. The CDR3 consists of 16 residues. The ends lost 0 bases at V and 4 bases at J; junction bases unmatched: 7. The CDR3 DNA follows: TGTGCCAGCAGCTTAGCCAAGGGACAGGGATTGTACGAGCAGTACTTC. It yields the protein CASSLAKGQGLYEQYF.

The rearrangement joins TRBV6-1 to TRBJ2-7, with 8 bases fitting TRBD1. Germline V gene sequence: CDR1 MNHNS, CDR2 SASEGT. J lost 2 bases, V lost 2 bases, and 5 bases had no gene match. This CDR3 contains 15 residues. This CDR3 reads CASSEQGAHAYEQYF. The CDR3 nucleotides read TGTGCCAGCAGTGAACAGGGGGCACATGCCTACGAGCAGTACTTC.

This sequence joins TRBV2 and TRBJ1-2, with 8 nucleotides matching TRBD1. CDR3 size: 14 residues. CDR1 is SNHLY, CDR2 FYNNEI, per germline. Trimming took 8 bases from V and 7 from J; bases not matched to a gene: 12. CDR3 amino acids: CASPGQGGVGGYTF. In nucleotides, the CDR3 is TGTGCCAGCCCCGGACAGGGAGGAGTTGGTGGCTACACCTTC.

The genes are TRBV6-5 and TRBJ2-1; D not certain. Germline CDR1 MNHEY, CDR2 SVGAGI. CDR3 length equals 15 residues. V lost 0 bases and J 4 bases, leaving 10 bases between the germline ends. CDR3 coding DNA: TGTGCCAGCAGTTACTCGAATCGACTTTACAATGAGCAGTTCTTC. Translated: CASSYSNRLYNEQFF.